These T cell receptor beta chains were read from a single sample in a study of CXCR3 chemokines and chemotherapy response in bladder cancer. Using its own MiXCR run on the PCR reads, TCRdb lists one record per CDR3 protein. The sample contains approximately 12,000 distinct CDR3 sequences, 9.5% to 15% of which appear only once. This specimen was collected from a patient whose treatment included neoadjuvant chemotherapy. These receptors came from a human donor with bladder cancer that did not respond to neoadjuvant chemotherapy. Both conserved end residues are part of each CDR3. Fields, in order: clone size, CDR3 length, D gene, V gene, J gene, CDR3 protein, CDR3 DNA. D genes are given only for firm matches. Clone size is not always given. Where it is, it says once, few, many or a class for expanded clones.

few	16	TRBD2	TRBV6-2/TRBV6-3	TRBJ2-7	CASSYVRGGGEYEQYF	TGTGCCAGCAGTTACGTTCGAGGCGGGGGGGAATACGAGCAGTACTTC
many	15	.	TRBV27	TRBJ2-3	CASSLMGQHTDTQYF	TGTGCCAGCAGTTTAATGGGGCAGCACACAGATACGCAGTATTTT
medium-sized	14	.	TRBV6-1	TRBJ2-7	CASSWTGTSYEQYF	TGTGCCAGCAGTTGGACGGGTACCTCCTACGAGCAGTACTTC
few	12	.	TRBV20-1	TRBJ1-4	CSARLGGEKLFF	TGCAGTGCTCGCCTCGGGGGTGAAAAACTGTTTTTT
medium-sized	13	.	TRBV27	TRBJ1-2	CASSRVGGDGYTF	TGTGCCAGCAGCCGCGTCGGGGGGGATGGCTACACCTTC
many	16	TRBD2	TRBV19	TRBJ2-1	CASSIKGAGGGDEQFF	TGTGCCAGTAGTATAAAAGGAGCGGGAGGGGGCGATGAGCAGTTCTTC
.	17	TRBD2	TRBV27	TRBJ2-1	CASISGGILSNHNEQFF	TGTGCCAGCATCAGCGGGGGTATCCTAAGTAACCACAATGAGCAGTTCTTC
medium-sized	15	.	TRBV6-1	TRBJ2-5	CASEDTQGTQETQYF	TGTGCCAGCGAGGACACACAGGGAACCCAAGAGACCCAGTACTTC
many	12	TRBD1	TRBV29-1	TRBJ1-1	CSAYRGRTEAFF	TGCAGCGCCTACAGGGGGCGGACTGAAGCTTTCTTT
many	14	TRBD1	TRBV7-2	TRBJ2-3	CASSLGGPGDTQYF	TGTGCCAGCAGCCTAGGGGGCCCGGGGGATACGCAGTATTTT
many	11	.	TRBV19	TRBJ1-2	CATRKGYGYTF	TGTGCCACCCGAAAAGGCTATGGCTACACCTTC
many	18	.	TRBV6-2/TRBV6-3	TRBJ2-1	CASSYGPHSGGAYNEQFF	TGTGCCAGCAGTTACGGACCCCACTCTGGGGGTGCCTACAATGAGCAGTTCTTC
many	16	TRBD1	TRBV24-1	TRBJ2-2	CATSDQTGEYTGELFF	TGTGCCACCAGTGATCAAACAGGGGAGTACACCGGGGAGCTGTTTTTT
many	16	TRBD2	TRBV5-6	TRBJ2-1	CASSALLARDYNEQFF	TGTGCCAGCAGCGCGTTACTAGCGAGGGACTACAATGAGCAGTTCTTC
.	15	TRBD2	TRBV28	TRBJ2-3	CASRDLAGGTDTQYF	TGTGCCAGCAGAGATCTAGCGGGAGGTACAGATACGCAGTATTTT
many	14	.	TRBV5-4	TRBJ2-3	CASSPTIGTDTQYF	TGTGCCAGCAGCCCGACGATCGGCACAGATACGCAGTATTTT
many	15	.	TRBV18	TRBJ1-2	CASSPSVQGDYGYTF	TGTGCCAGCTCACCCTCAGTACAGGGAGACTATGGCTACACCTTC
few	15	.	TRBV7-3	TRBJ2-1	CASSLGGAGSNEQFF	TGTGCCAGCAGTCTAGGGGGGGCCGGGTCCAATGAGCAGTTCTTC
.	11	TRBD1	TRBV27	TRBJ1-2	CASTGGSGYTF	TGTGCCAGCACAGGGGGCAGTGGCTACACCTTC
few	15	TRBD1	TRBV27	TRBJ1-5	CASSLGTGLNQPQHF	TGTGCCAGCAGTTTAGGGACAGGGCTCAATCAGCCCCAGCATTTT
.	15	TRBD1	TRBV28	TRBJ1-2	CASSLGAGGIYGYTF	TGTGCCAGCAGTTTGGGGGCAGGGGGCATCTATGGCTACACCTTC
few	17	TRBD1	TRBV11-1	TRBJ1-2	CASSSPRGTGSIYGYTF	TGTGCCAGCAGCTCCCCCAGGGGGACAGGGAGCATCTATGGCTACACCTTC
.	14	TRBD1	TRBV5-4	TRBJ2-2	CASSQQGGTGELFF	TGTGCCAGCAGCCAACAGGGGGGCACCGGGGAGCTGTTTTTT
many	14	.	TRBV29-1	TRBJ2-1	CSVPPQGPYNEQFF	TGCAGCGTCCCACCACAGGGACCCTACAATGAGCAGTTCTTC
medium-sized	12	.	TRBV6-2/TRBV6-3	TRBJ1-1	CASSFLVTEAFF	TGTGCCAGCAGTTTTTTGGTCACTGAAGCTTTCTTT
many	16	.	TRBV18	TRBJ1-2	CASSPREGRDRDGYTF	TGTGCCAGCTCACCACGTGAAGGGCGGGATCGCGATGGCTACACCTTC
many	15	.	TRBV6-1	TRBJ2-7	CASSEAPGSNYEQYF	TGTGCCAGCAGTGAAGCCCCAGGATCCAACTACGAGCAGTACTTC
many	14	.	TRBV7-2	TRBJ1-3	CASSLDRSGNTIYF	TGTGCCAGCAGCCTAGACAGGTCTGGAAACACCATATATTTT